A single sample gave rise to the 30 T cell receptor beta chains below, sequenced in a study of human T cells and chemical hapten exposure. TCRdb itself ran the 5' RACE reads through MiXCR, one entry per CDR3 protein. The sample has about 140,000 distinct CDR3 sequences; about 4% are singletons. Total RNA was isolated from whole blood that had not been fractionated. The source is a female donor in good health.

This clonotype was recorded many times. The chain joins TRBV12-3 or TRBV12-4 to TRBJ1-6; D is perhaps TRBD1 (6 bases). The ends were cut back, 3 bases at V and 14 bases at J, with 14 bases in the middle. The CDR3 length is 13 residues. The DNA of the CDR3 is TGTGCCAGCAGTTTGGGGGGGGCCGGCGCCCTCCACTTT. It yields the protein CASSLGGAGALHF.

The V call is TRBV7-9, the J call TRBJ1-4; 10 bases match TRBD1. V lost 3 bases and J lost 7; bases outside the gene matches: 5. The germline CDR1 and CDR2 sequences are SEHNR and FQNEAQ (reference sequence). The CDR3 is 15 amino acids. The CDR3 coding sequence is TGTGCCAGCAGCTTTGGGGACAGGGGTTTTGAAAAACTGTTTTTT. Translation: CASSFGDRGFEKLFF.

The sample holds a few counts of this clonotype. The CDR3 sequence: CASSPRLGGAAYEQYF. The CDR3 DNA reads as TGTGCCAGCAGCCCCCGGTTGGGGGGGGCGGCCTACGAGCAGTACTTC. The chain recombines TRBV7-6 with TRBJ2-7; a possible D gene is TRBD2 (7 bases). Per germline, CDR1 SGHVS and CDR2 FNYEAQ. The CDR3 totals 16 residues. V was shortened by 5 bases and J by 2 bases, with 19 bases between the two germline ends.

This clonotype has a count of ten or more. The V gene is TRBV5-1, the J gene TRBJ1-1; possible D gene TRBD1, 6 bases. CDR3 size: 16 residues. The V and J ends lost 3 bases and 3 bases respectively, with 18 bases between them. Germline V lookup: CDR1 SGHRS, CDR2 YFSETQ. The CDR3 DNA follows: TGCGCCAGCAGCTCATCTCGAGGGGGGGCTGACACTGAAGCTTTCTTT. Translating it yields CASSSSRGGADTEAFF.

The rearrangement uses TRBV10-3 and TRBJ1-5, with 9 bases aligning to TRBD1. This CDR3 spans 13 amino acids. CDR1 is ENHRY and CDR2 is SYGVKD in the germline V gene. Unmatched junction bases numbered 8, after V lost 10 bases and J lost 7 bases. CDR3 nucleotide sequence: TGTGCCACTCACAGGGGGCCGAGGCAGCCCCAGCATTTT. This sequence encodes CATHRGPRQPQHF.

Many counts were recorded for this clonotype. The gene calls are TRBV5-1 and TRBJ2-7; D might be TRBD2 (6 bases). Germline CDR1 SGHRS, CDR2 YFSETQ. The CDR3 consists of 13 residues. With 0 bases removed from V and 3 bases from J, the gap between germline ends came to 7 bases. DNA for the CDR3: TGCGCCAGCAGCTTGGGGGGGGTCTACGAGCAGTACTTC. It translates to CASSLGGVYEQYF.

This clonotype came up many times. This chain links TRBV3-1 with TRBJ1-1; weak D call: TRBD1 (6 bases). V lost 4 bases to trimming and J lost 6 bases, with 21 bases between them. CDR3 length: 16 amino acids. CDR1 and CDR2 (germline): LGHDT, YNNKEL (reference sequence). This CDR3 reads CASSRLGTFGGSEAFF. CDR3 bases: TGTGCCAGCAGCCGACTCGGAACCTTTGGGGGCTCTGAAGCTTTCTTT.

The sample holds a few counts of this clonotype. Given a much more abundant clone one base away, this may be a read error. The J gene is TRBJ1-5, the V gene TRBV7-8, with D unclear. Trimming took 2 bases from V and 1 from J, leaving 9 bases between them. CDR3 length: 15 residues. CDR1 is SGHVS and CDR2 is FQNEAQ in the germline V gene. In nucleotides, the CDR3 is TGTGCCAGCAGCTTATCACTTTGGAGCAATCAGCCCCAGCATTTT. It encodes CASSLSLWSNQPQHF.

This clonotype was seen a few times. The genes are TRBV4-1 and TRBJ1-2, with D hard to call. V gave up 1 base and J gave up 8 bases, with 11 bases separating them. Per the germline V gene, CDR1 is MGHRA and CDR2 is YSYEKL. CDR3 length: 13 amino acids. The CDR3: CASSQAPLYGYTF. CDR3 sequence (DNA): TGCGCCAGCAGCCAAGCCCCCTTGTACGGCTACACCTTC.

This clonotype came up many times. The chain recombines TRBV20-1 with TRBJ2-7; tentatively, D is TRBD1 (5 bases). Germline V gene lookup returns CDR1 DFQATT and CDR2 SNEGSKA (reference sequence). Trimming pared 6 bases from V and 5 bases from J, leaving 20 bases between. The CDR3 is 14 residues long. CDR3 sequence: CSAGAGSGADEQYF. For the CDR3, the DNA is TGCAGTGCGGGCGCTGGATCTGGGGCGGACGAGCAGTACTTC.

This clonotype was picked up many times. This chain connects TRBV5-1 to TRBJ1-1; a possible D gene is TRBD1 (6 bases). Germline CDR1 and CDR2: SGHRS and YFSETQ. This CDR3 comprises 15 residues. Between the trimmed V and J ends, which lost 0 bases and 3 bases, there was a span of 12 bases. The CDR3 is CASSLAQSGDTEAFF. CDR3 in DNA: TGCGCCAGCAGCTTGGCCCAGTCAGGGGACACTGAAGCTTTCTTT.

This clonotype was counted ten times or more. J is TRBJ2-7 and V is TRBV5-1, with D tentatively TRBD2 (5 bases). The length of the CDR3 is 13 residues. V lost 5 bases and J lost 2, with 11 bases in between. CDR1 and CDR2 (germline): SGHRS, YFSETQ. DNA of the CDR3: TGCGCCAGCAGGGTGGACGGGACCTACGAGCAGTACTTC. It yields the protein CASRVDGTYEQYF.

This clonotype came up many times. This rearrangement joins TRBV9 to TRBJ2-5; D tentatively fits TRBD1 or TRBD2 (5 bases each). Trimming took 0 bases from V and 3 from J, leaving 12 bases between them. The CDR3 runs 15 residues. The V gene's germline CDR1 is SGDLS and CDR2 YYNGEE. The CDR3, as DNA: TGTGCCAGCAGCGTAGGCCGAGGGACGGAAGAGACCCAGTACTTC. Its translation is CASSVGRGTEETQYF.

This clonotype was counted at least ten times. This rearrangement joins TRBV29-1 to TRBJ2-3; 8 nucleotides match TRBD1. Germline values: CDR1 SQVTM, CDR2 ANQGSEA. The CDR3 loop spans 16 amino acids. V shed 4 bases, J shed 2 bases, and the junction held 11 bases outside the gene matches. CDR3 DNA sequence: TGCAGCGTTGCCGCAGGGGGCGCATTCATCACAGATACGCAGTATTTT. Protein: CSVAAGGAFITDTQYF.

This clonotype was observed at least ten times. J is TRBJ1-1 and V is TRBV6-5; D gene uncertain. This CDR3 comprises 16 residues. V lost 6 bases to trimming and J lost 3 bases, with 20 bases between them. Germline values: CDR1 MNHEY, CDR2 SVGAGI. CDR3 bases: TGTGCCAGCAGCACCCCTAAATACTCCGGGGACACTGAAGCTTTCTTT. Residues: CASSTPKYSGDTEAFF.

In this sample, this clonotype turned up many times. The J gene is TRBJ2-4, the V gene TRBV29-1; 8 nucleotides align to TRBD1. The J segment lost 8 bases and the V segment lost 4 bases, leaving 7 bases of the junction unmatched. This CDR3 spans 13 amino acids. Germline V gives CDR1 SQVTM, CDR2 ANQGSEA. In nucleotides, the CDR3 is TGCAGCGTTGCAGGACAGGGTATAGACATTCAGTACTTC. It yields the protein CSVAGQGIDIQYF.

This clonotype was observed at least ten times. The chain joins TRBV5-1 to TRBJ2-6, with D uncertain. Germline V CDR1 and CDR2: SGHRS, YFSETQ. The CDR3 extends over 15 amino acids. The V end lost 4 bases, the J end lost 2 bases, and 10 bases lay between the germline ends. The chain's CDR3 is CASSEDAAGANVLTF. The CDR3, as DNA: TGCGCCAGCAGCGAGGACGCCGCTGGGGCCAACGTCCTGACTTTC.

This clonotype occurred many times. V gene TRBV11-1 combines with J gene TRBJ2-1; either TRBD1 or TRBD2 may supply D (5 bases each). The CDR3 is 13 residues long. Trimming cost V 5 bases and J 5 bases, with 10 bases left between them. The germline V gene has CDR1 SGHAT and CDR2 FQDESV (reference sequence). Here the CDR3 reads CASSKRGNNEQFF. CDR3 DNA: TGTGCCAGCAGCAAGAGGGGAAACAATGAGCAGTTCTTC.

The V gene is TRBV10-3, the J gene TRBJ2-1; 7 nucleotides line up with TRBD1. CDR1 is ENHRY, CDR2 SYGVKD, per germline. The length of the CDR3 is 16 residues. Losses at the gene ends were 10 bases for V and 10 bases for J; bases not matched to a gene: 22. The CDR3 spells CATTQRDTPGGNEQFF. CDR3 DNA: TGTGCCACCACACAGAGAGACACTCCAGGGGGTAACGAGCAGTTCTTC.

The J gene is TRBJ2-1, the V gene TRBV7-3; TRBD2 matches 9 bases. Germline assignment: CDR1 SGHTA and CDR2 FQGTGA. Germline trimming cut 1 base from V and 4 bases from J; bases unmatched to any gene: 8. The CDR3 length is 17 residues. The CDR3 region is CASSLIPGRGGYNEQFF. The CDR3 DNA reads TGTGCCAGCAGCTTAATTCCTGGGCGGGGGGGGTACAATGAGCAGTTCTTC.

This clonotype was observed at least ten times. The V gene is TRBV5-1, the J gene TRBJ2-5; TRBD2 aligns across 8 bases. This CDR3 is 17 amino acids long. J lost 6 bases, V lost 4 bases, and 17 bases had no gene match. Per the germline V gene, CDR1 is SGHRS and CDR2 is YFSETQ. CDR3 nucleotide sequence: TGCGCCAGCAGCGTAACTCCTGGCGGGGGGAACCGCCAGACCCAGTACTTC. It codes for CASSVTPGGGNRQTQYF. The entire variable domain, with the rest obtained from reference TRBV5-1 and TRBJ2-5, is as follows: KAGVTQTPRYLIKTRGQQVTLSCSPISGHRSVSWYQQTPGQGLQFLFEYFSETQRNKGNFPGRFSGRQFSNSRSEMNVSTLELGDSALYLCASSVTPGGGNRQTQYFGPGTRLLVL.

This clonotype was counted many times. The V and J genes are TRBV7-6 and TRBJ1-4; D call uncertain. Trimming shortened V by 5 bases and J by 8 bases, and 18 bases separated the two germline ends. This CDR3 comprises 15 residues. In germline, CDR1 is SGHVS, CDR2 FNYEAQ. In DNA form, the CDR3 reads TGTGCCAGCAGCCCCATACATCCCGGAGGGGAAAAACTGTTTTTT. It is translated as CASSPIHPGGEKLFF.

This clonotype was detected ten times or more. The rearrangement uses TRBV7-2 and TRBJ1-4; TRBD1 matches 12 bases. V lost 2 bases to trimming and J lost 7 bases; unmatched junction nucleotides: 11. CDR1 SGHTA and CDR2 FQGNSA come from the germline V gene. This CDR3 has 18 amino acids. The DNA for the CDR3 is TGTGCCAGCAGCTTATTTGGGACAGGGGGCGCAGTACTTGAAAAACTGTTTTTT. Its translation is CASSLFGTGGAVLEKLFF.

This clonotype was observed at least ten times. The chain recombines TRBV9 with TRBJ2-2; D is unclear. The V and J ends lost 4 bases and 1 base respectively, with 8 bases between them. CDR1 and CDR2 from the germline V gene are SGDLS and YYNGEE. This CDR3 comprises 14 residues. CDR3 residues: CASSFKGNTGELFF. As DNA, the CDR3 is TGTGCCAGCAGCTTTAAAGGGAACACCGGGGAGCTGTTTTTT.

This clonotype was seen more than once but under ten times. This may be a read error: a much more frequent sequence differs by one nucleotide. V is TRBV12-3 or TRBV12-4 and J is TRBJ2-1; a possible D gene is TRBD2 (5 bases). This CDR3 is built from 13 residues. Between the trimmed V and J ends, which lost 4 bases and 8 bases, there was a span of 12 bases. The CDR3 here is CASSWTRRDEQFF. The CDR3 nucleotides are TGTGCCAGCAGTTGGACCCGGCGGGATGAGCAGTTCTTC.

This rearrangement joins TRBV12-3 or TRBV12-4 to TRBJ2-1; 8 nucleotides line up with TRBD2. CDR3 length: 15 residues. The V segment lost 5 bases and the J segment 7 bases; nucleotides outside the gene matches: 10. CDR3 amino acids: CASSLSGTSLNEQFF. As DNA, the CDR3 is TGTGCCAGCAGTCTCTCCGGGACTAGTCTAAATGAGCAGTTCTTC.

This clonotype was seen many times. This chain joins TRBV7-2 and TRBJ1-6, with D perhaps matching TRBD1 (5 bases). Looked up from germline, CDR1 is SGHTA and CDR2 is FQGNSA. V was shortened by 5 bases and J by 8 bases, with 16 bases between the two germline ends. CDR3 size: 15 residues. The CDR3 DNA sequence: TGTGCCAGCAGCGCAGGGAGGGTTAGTCATTCACCCCTCCACTTT. Protein: CASSAGRVSHSPLHF.

This clonotype was seen at least ten times. The chain links TRBV5-1 to TRBJ2-5; D not resolved. CDR1 is SGHRS, CDR2 YFSETQ, per germline. V was cut by 0 bases and J by 2 bases, with 5 bases left in between. CDR3 length: 13 residues. CDR3 sequence: CASSLAQQETQYF. The CDR3 DNA is TGCGCCAGCAGCTTGGCCCAACAAGAGACCCAGTACTTC.

This clonotype was detected ten times or more. This chain joins TRBV11-2 and TRBJ2-1, with D perhaps matching TRBD2 (5 bases). Trimming took off 4 bases at V and 8 bases at J, with 12 bases between the two ends. Looked up from germline, CDR1 is SGHAT and CDR2 is FQNNGV. CDR3 length: 13 residues. The CDR3 coding sequence is TGTGCCAGCAGCTGGGAGTTCGGGCATGAGCAGTTCTTC. The encoded protein is CASSWEFGHEQFF. The full variable domain, completed using reference TRBV11-2 and TRBJ2-1, is EAGVAQSPRYKIIEKRQSVAFWCNPISGHATLYWYQQILGQGPKLLIQFQNNGVVDDSQLPKDRFSAERLKGVDSTLKIQPAKLEDSAVYLCASSWEFGHEQFFGPGTRLTVL.

This clonotype was observed many times. The chain links TRBV19 to TRBJ1-5; D uncertain. The V gene lost 2 bases and the J gene lost 7 bases, with 15 bases spanning the gap. CDR3 size: 15 residues. From germline, CDR1 is LNHDA and CDR2 SQIVND (reference sequence). The chain's CDR3 is CASSIRGWDGQPQHF. As DNA, the CDR3 is TGTGCCAGTAGTATACGTGGATGGGATGGCCAGCCCCAGCATTTT. The full variable domain, with the rest looked up from reference TRBV19 and TRBJ1-5, is DGGITQSPKYLFRKEGQNVTLSCEQNLNHDAMYWYRQDPGQGLRLIYYSQIVNDFQKGDIAEGYSVSREKKESFPLTVTSAQKNPTAFYLCASSIRGWDGQPQHFGDGTRLSIL.